These 28 T cell receptor beta chains came from one sample sequenced in a study of blood T cell repertoires in COVID-19. The repertoire was sequenced with immunoSEQ multiplex PCR; TCRdb's copy has only in-frame clones and lacks some. The sample holds about 130,000 clones, over 75% seen once. Sequenced material: peripheral blood. The receptors were gathered from a human donor in a cohort sampled during active COVID-19.

The genes are TRBV7-3 and TRBJ2-5, with a tentative D call TRBD2 (5 bases). V lost 3 bases, J lost 2 bases, and 7 bases lay in between. CDR3 length: 13 amino acids. Germline CDR1 SGHTA, CDR2 FQGTGA. In DNA form, the CDR3 reads TGTGCCAGCAGCTTCACTAGACAAGAGACCCAGTACTTC. Translation gives CASSFTRQETQYF.

The chain has TRBV7-2 and TRBJ1-5, with D possibly being TRBD1 (5 bases). Germline V gene data show CDR1 as SGHTA and CDR2 as FQGNSA. The CDR3 length is 15 residues. Trimming left V 0 bases short and J 10 bases short, with 16 bases between. The CDR3 DNA is TGTGCCAGCAGCTTAGCGACGACAGCCCTCCAACCCCAGCATTTT. Translated: CASSLATTALQPQHF. The full variable domain, with the rest looked up from reference TRBV7-2 and TRBJ1-5, is GAGVSQSPSNKVTEKGKDVELRCDPISGHTALYWYRQSLGQGLEFLIYFQGNSAPDKSGLPSDRFSAERTGGSVSTLTIQRTQQEDSAVYLCASSLATTALQPQHFGDGTRLSIL.

As DNA, the CDR3 is TGTGCCAGCAGCTTCACTAGCGGGAGTTTGTCGGGTACGCAGTATTTT. It is translated as CASSFTSGSLSGTQYF. The chain joins TRBV11-2 to TRBJ2-3, with 11 bases matching TRBD2. In germline, CDR1 is SGHAT, CDR2 FQNNGV. The trim removed 3 bases at V and 8 bases at J, leaving 10 bases unmatched. The CDR3 spans 16 residues.

The gene calls are TRBV30 and TRBJ2-3, with a possible D match to TRBD1 (6 bases). Trimming removed 0 bases at V and 5 bases at J, with 6 bases between. This CDR3 region has 12 residues. The V gene's germline CDR1 is GTSNPN and CDR2 SVGIG (reference sequence). The CDR3 loop is CAWSVGGDTQYF. As DNA, the CDR3 is TGTGCCTGGAGTGTAGGGGGAGATACGCAGTATTTT.

The gene calls are TRBV7-2 and TRBJ2-6, with 9 nucleotides matching TRBD1. Trimming took 5 bases from V and 3 from J; bases not matched to a gene: 5. Per the germline V gene, CDR1 is SGHTA and CDR2 is FQGNSA. The CDR3 sequence is 16 residues long. The CDR3 here is CASSLTGGSGANVLTF. CDR3 nucleotide sequence: TGTGCCAGCAGCCTCACAGGGGGCAGTGGGGCCAACGTCCTGACTTTC.

V gene TRBV7-8 combines with J gene TRBJ1-2, with 7 bases identical to TRBD1. CDR1 SGHVS and CDR2 FQNEAQ come from the germline V gene. The ends lost 7 bases at V and 7 bases at J; junction bases unmatched: 9. The CDR3 totals 13 residues. Here the CDR3 reads CASTTRGRSGYTF. CDR3 nucleotide sequence: TGTGCCAGCACTACAAGGGGGCGATCTGGCTACACCTTC. Complete variable domain (other parts from reference TRBV7-8 and TRBJ1-2): GAGVSQSPRYKVAKRGQDVALRCDPISGHVSLFWYQQALGQGPEFLTYFQNEAQLDKSGLPSDRFFAERPEGSVSTLKIQRTQQEDSAVYLCASTTRGRSGYTFGSGTRLTVV.

This clone has a single count. The genes are TRBV10-1 and TRBJ2-7; the match to TRBD2 covers 10 bases. Per the germline V gene, CDR1 is WNHNN and CDR2 is SYGVQD (reference sequence). After removal of 5 bases from V and 1 base from J, the junction contained 11 bases not matched to a gene. The CDR3 is 17 residues long. The CDR3 bases are TGCGCCAGCAGTCCTAGCGGGGGCTTAAGGAGGTCCTACGAGCAGTACTTC. Its protein is CASSPSGGLRRSYEQYF.

The chain is built from TRBV20-1 and TRBJ1-2; D uncertain. Deletions cut 3 bases from V and 2 bases from J, with 7 bases between. The length of the CDR3 is 12 residues. Germline loops: CDR1 DFQATT, CDR2 SNEGSKA (reference sequence). The DNA for the CDR3 is TGCAGTGCTAGTGTCCAGAACTATGGCTACACCTTC. Translated: CSASVQNYGYTF.

V usage is TRBV5-1 and J usage is TRBJ1-2; 7 nucleotides agree with TRBD1. The CDR3 length is 14 residues. The J segment lost 5 bases and the V segment lost 5 bases, leaving 9 bases of the junction unmatched. Per the germline V gene, CDR1 is SGHRS and CDR2 is YFSETQ. CDR3 amino acids: CASRAGDRVYGYTF. In nucleotides, the CDR3 is TGCGCCAGCAGGGCTGGGGACAGAGTGTATGGCTACACCTTC.

The chain has TRBV21-1 and TRBJ2-5; TRBD2, the table's D call, was not compared with the DNA. TRBV21-1 is annotated as a pseudogene. This CDR3 region has 15 residues. DNA for the CDR3: TGTGCCAGCAGCAAAGCGGAGACTCCCGGGGAGACCCAGTACTTC. This gives the protein CASSKAETPGETQYF.

The rearrangement links TRBV13 to TRBJ2-7; TRBD1 matches 7 bases. V lost 5 bases and J lost 9; bases outside the gene matches: 16. Germline CDR1 reads PRHDT; CDR2 reads FYEKMQ (reference sequence). This CDR3 has 15 amino acids. The CDR3 nucleotides read TGTGCCAGCAGCGTATCAACAGGGGATAACCCCCGGCAGTACGTC. This sequence encodes CASSVSTGDNPRQYV.

The chain combines TRBV2 with TRBJ1-3; D perhaps matches TRBD1 (6 bases). Germline V CDR1 and CDR2: SNHLY, FYNNEI. CDR3 size: 16 residues. With 6 bases removed from V and 0 bases from J, the gap between germline ends came to 15 bases. This CDR3 reads CASRPDRSSSGNTIYF. The CDR3 nucleotides read TGTGCCAGCAGACCTGACAGGTCGAGCTCTGGAAACACCATATATTTT.

This chain joins TRBV10-3 and TRBJ2-3, with a possible D match to TRBD2 (6 bases). Germline CDR1 reads ENHRY; CDR2 reads SYGVKD. This CDR3 is built from 13 residues. V was shortened by 8 bases and J by 3 bases, with 12 bases between the two germline ends. DNA of the CDR3: TGTGCCATCGCTTACGGGGGAACAGATACGCAGTATTTT. Translated: CAIAYGGTDTQYF.

The V gene is TRBV5-8, the J gene TRBJ2-3, with D tentatively TRBD2 (7 bases). The V end was cut by 5 bases, the J end by 4 bases, with 17 bases between. The CDR3 is 15 amino acids. Germline loops: CDR1 SGHTS, CDR2 YDEGEE. The chain's CDR3 is CASRGGGIRADTQYF. The CDR3 coding sequence is TGTGCCAGCAGGGGAGGGGGTATCAGAGCAGATACGCAGTATTTT.

This chain joins TRBV29-1 and TRBJ1-5; 9 bases are shared with TRBD1. The germline gives CDR1 SQVTM, CDR2 ANQGSEA. Trimming took 4 bases from V and 4 from J; bases not matched to a gene: 2. The CDR3 is made up of 13 amino acids. In nucleotides, the CDR3 is TGCAGCGTTGGGGGGACAGGGAATCAGCCCCAGCATTTT. It encodes CSVGGTGNQPQHF. The full variable domain, in which reference TRBV29-1 and TRBJ1-5 provide the parts outside the CDR3, is SAVISQKPSRDICQRGTSLTIQCQVDSQVTMMFWYRQQPGQSLTLIATANQGSEATYESGFVIDKFPISRPNLTFSTLTVSNMSPEDSSIYLCSVGGTGNQPQHFGDGTRLSIL.

The chain joins TRBV5-1 to TRBJ1-2; no definite D call. The germline V gene encodes CDR1 SGHRS and CDR2 YFSETQ. The V end was cut by 4 bases, the J end by 1 base, with 11 bases between. This CDR3 has 14 amino acids. CDR3 protein: CASSPSRINYGYTF. CDR3 nucleotide sequence: TGCGCCAGCAGCCCCTCGCGGATTAACTATGGCTACACCTTC. Filled out from reference TRBV5-1 and TRBJ1-2, the complete variable domain reads KAGVTQTPRYLIKTRGQQVTLSCSPISGHRSVSWYQQTPGQGLQFLFEYFSETQRNKGNFPGRFSGRQFSNSRSEMNVSTLELGDSALYLCASSPSRINYGYTFGSGTRLTVV.

V is TRBV2 and J is TRBJ2-1; no firm D call. V lost 10 bases to trimming and J lost 8 bases, with 21 bases between them. The CDR3 contains 14 residues. The V gene's germline CDR1 is SNHLY and CDR2 FYNNEI. Here the CDR3 DNA reads TGTGCCACCACGGCCAGGCCTGCGTACGATGAGCAGTTCTTC. As protein: CATTARPAYDEQFF.

The chain links TRBV4-3 to TRBJ1-2; D is perhaps TRBD1 (6 bases). Germline loops: CDR1 LGHNA, CDR2 YSLEER. CDR3 size: 17 residues. The V end was cut by 0 bases, the J end by 3 bases, with 17 bases between. The CDR3, as DNA: TGCGCCAGCAGCCAAGATGTGGGGCAGGGGTCTGACTATGGCTACACCTTC. Its protein product is CASSQDVGQGSDYGYTF.

The chain recombines TRBV18 with TRBJ2-1; TRBD2 agrees at 7 bases. V shed 6 bases, J shed 0 bases, and the junction held 11 bases outside the gene matches. Germline V gives CDR1 KGHSH, CDR2 LQKENI. CDR3 size: 17 residues. DNA for the CDR3: TGTGCCAGCTCCCTTCTAGCGGTGATGAGCTCCTACAATGAGCAGTTCTTC. Translated: CASSLLAVMSSYNEQFF.

The chain combines TRBV19 with TRBJ1-5, with 7 bases that match TRBD1. Germline V gene data show CDR1 as LNHDA and CDR2 as SQIVND (reference sequence). CDR3 length: 14 residues. V lost 6 bases and J lost 5; bases outside the gene matches: 7. The CDR3 is CASRTGSTHQPQHF. The CDR3 nucleotides are TGTGCCAGTAGGACAGGGAGCACCCATCAGCCCCAGCATTTT.

The chain is built from TRBV5-4 and TRBJ2-2, with a possible D match to TRBD2 (6 bases). Germline CDR1 and CDR2: SGHNT and YYREEE (reference sequence). CDR3 size: 16 residues. V lost 2 bases to trimming and J lost 0 bases, with 11 bases between them. CDR3 nucleotide sequence: TGTGCCAGCAGCTTTTACCGCGGGGCGAACACCGGGGAGCTGTTTTTT. It codes for CASSFYRGANTGELFF. Using reference TRBV5-4 and TRBJ2-2 for the parts outside the CDR3, the full variable domain is ETGVTQSPTHLIKTRGQQVTLRCSSQSGHNTVSWYQQALGQGPQFIFQYYREEENGRGNFPPRFSGLQFPNYSSELNVNALELDDSALYLCASSFYRGANTGELFFGEGSRLTVL.

The chain links TRBV7-2 to TRBJ2-1, with D possibly TRBD2 on 5 matching bases. This CDR3 contains 14 residues. V lost 7 bases and J lost 8, with 18 bases in between. CDR1 SGHTA and CDR2 FQGNSA come from the germline V gene. The CDR3 nucleotides read TGTGCCAGCACCTTGAAAGGACTCATCTATGAGCAGTTCTTC. It yields the protein CASTLKGLIYEQFF.

In this sample, this clone turned up a few times. The J gene is TRBJ1-3, the V gene TRBV6-6; 7 nucleotides align to TRBD1. With 7 bases clipped from V and 4 bases from J, the junction kept 10 bases outside the gene matches. This CDR3 contains 15 residues. Germline V gene data show CDR1 as MNHNY and CDR2 as SVGAGI (reference sequence). Here the CDR3 DNA reads TGTGCCAGCACCCTAGGGGGCGCGTTAGGAAACACCATATATTTT. This translates into CASTLGGALGNTIYF.

This sequence joins TRBV21-1 and TRBJ2-1; the D segment call TRBD2 is taken from the table without a DNA check. TRBV21-1 is given as a pseudogene. The CDR3 consists of 19 residues. The CDR3 protein is CASSKHLSGERYLNNEQFF. Here the CDR3 DNA reads TGTGCCAGCAGCAAACACCTTAGCGGCGAGAGGTATTTGAACAATGAGCAGTTCTTC.

The J gene is TRBJ2-3, the V gene TRBV5-4, with 10 bases fitting TRBD2. The germline gives CDR1 SGHNT, CDR2 YYREEE (reference sequence). The CDR3 has 15 amino acids. Germline trimming cut 0 bases from V and 8 bases from J; bases unmatched to any gene: 6. This CDR3 is CASSLAEVAGGTQYF. The CDR3 DNA reads TGTGCCAGCAGCTTGGCCGAGGTAGCGGGAGGTACGCAGTATTTT.

The rearrangement joins TRBV2 to TRBJ1-2, with D unresolved. Trimming left V 7 bases short and J 7 bases short, with 16 bases between. The CDR3 spans 13 residues. Germline CDR1 SNHLY, CDR2 FYNNEI. CDR3: CASTRDQASGYTF. The CDR3 DNA reads as TGTGCCAGCACGAGGGATCAGGCTTCTGGCTACACCTTC.

The chain is built from TRBV29-1 and TRBJ1-5; perhaps TRBD1 as D (6 bases). Germline lookup yields CDR1 SQVTM and CDR2 ANQGSEA. The V end was cut by 3 bases, the J end by 0 bases, with 21 bases between. There are 18 residues in the CDR3. CDR3 coding DNA: TGCAGCGTTGAGGGGGAGACAGGCCAATGGTATAGCAATCAGCCCCAGCATTTT. This gives the protein CSVEGETGQWYSNQPQHF.

The rearrangement joins TRBV24-1 to TRBJ2-3; 7 nucleotides align to TRBD1. With V trimmed by 7 bases and J by 6 bases, 3 bases remained unmatched. Germline CDR1 reads KGHDR; CDR2 reads SFDVKD. This CDR3 has 12 amino acids. The CDR3 nucleotides read TGTGCCACCAGGGGGACAGCCGATACGCAGTATTTT. Residues: CATRGTADTQYF.